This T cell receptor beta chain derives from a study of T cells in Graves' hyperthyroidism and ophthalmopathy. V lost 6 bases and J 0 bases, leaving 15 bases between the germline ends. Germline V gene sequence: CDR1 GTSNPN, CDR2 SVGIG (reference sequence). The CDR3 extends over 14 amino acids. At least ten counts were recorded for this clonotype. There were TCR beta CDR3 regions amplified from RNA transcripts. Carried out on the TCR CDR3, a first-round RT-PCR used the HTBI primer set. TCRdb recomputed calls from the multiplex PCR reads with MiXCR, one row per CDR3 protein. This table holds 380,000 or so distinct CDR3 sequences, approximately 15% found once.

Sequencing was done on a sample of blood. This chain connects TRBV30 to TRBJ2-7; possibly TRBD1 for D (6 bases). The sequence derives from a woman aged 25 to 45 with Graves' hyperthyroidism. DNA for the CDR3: TGTGCCTGCAAGGAGCAGGGGCACTCCTACGAGCAGTACTTC. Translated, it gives CACKEQGHSYEQYF.